Below, 9 T cell receptor beta chains from the same sample are listed, as sequenced in a study of response to subunit inactivated influenza vaccine. TCRdb reprocessed the RT-PCR reads with MiXCR, giving one entry per CDR3 protein. This table has around 580,000 distinct CDR3 sequences, about 11% appearing once. The sequencing used PBMCs from blood, collected on the day of vaccination. These receptor sequences come from a man in his fifties or sixties who received an inactivated influenza vaccine.

This clonotype was observed many times. The chain has TRBV9 and TRBJ2-3; no clear D. Per germline, CDR1 SGDLS and CDR2 YYNGEE. The CDR3 is 12 residues long. The V end lost 0 bases, the J end lost 3 bases, and 2 bases lay between the germline ends. CDR3 amino acids: CASSVATDTQYF. CDR3 in DNA: TGTGCCAGCAGCGTAGCTACAGATACGCAGTATTTT.

This clonotype was seen repeatedly, ten times or more. The rearrangement uses TRBV29-1 and TRBJ2-2, with D maybe TRBD2 (5 bases). From germline, CDR1 is SQVTM and CDR2 ANQGSEA. This CDR3 spans 13 amino acids. The ends were cut back, 6 bases at V and 6 bases at J, with 14 bases in the middle. CDR3 nucleotides: TGCAGCGTCGTTGATTGGGAGTCCGGGGAGCTGTTTTTT. Encoded protein: CSVVDWESGELFF.

This clonotype was seen only a few times. The J gene is TRBJ1-3, the V gene TRBV7-6, with TRBD1 matching over 9 bases. CDR3 length: 15 residues. Germline V CDR1 and CDR2: SGHVS, FNYEAQ. J lost 4 bases, V lost 1 base, and 2 bases had no gene match. The CDR3 loop is CASSLDRGPGNTIYF. CDR3 coding DNA: TGTGCCAGCAGCTTAGACAGGGGGCCCGGAAACACCATATATTTT.

This clonotype was counted many times. The CDR3 DNA follows: TGTGCCAGCAGCCAGGGACGGAACTATGGCTACACCTTC. Translated, it gives CASSQGRNYGYTF. This rearrangement joins TRBV3-1 to TRBJ1-2; D perhaps matches TRBD1 (5 bases). Deletions cut 3 bases from V and 2 bases from J, with 7 bases between. CDR1 is LGHDT, CDR2 YNNKEL, per germline (reference sequence). This CDR3 is built from 13 residues.

This clonotype was found a few times. The rearrangement links TRBV19 to TRBJ2-5, with D perhaps matching TRBD1 (6 bases). Germline-derived CDR1 and CDR2 are LNHDA and SQIVND (reference sequence). Trimming shortened V by 9 bases and J by 5 bases, and 25 bases separated the two germline ends. This CDR3 is built from 16 residues. The CDR3 loop is CASSQTGIPIGETQYF. CDR3 nucleotides: TGTGCCAGCAGCCAAACAGGGATCCCAATTGGCGAGACCCAGTACTTC. Full variable domain (remainder filled in from reference TRBV19 and TRBJ2-5): DGGITQSPKYLFRKEGQNVTLSCEQNLNHDAMYWYRQDPGQGLRLIYYSQIVNDFQKGDIAEGYSVSREKKESFPLTVTSAQKNPTAFYLCASSQTGIPIGETQYFGPGTRLLVL.

The CDR3 sequence: CSVVQATNEKLFF. CDR3 in DNA: TGCAGCGTTGTGCAGGCAACTAATGAAAAACTGTTTTTT. V and J are TRBV29-1 and TRBJ1-4; no definite D call. V was pared by 4 bases and J by 0 bases, with 6 bases between. The CDR3 totals 13 residues. The germline V gene encodes CDR1 SQVTM and CDR2 ANQGSEA.

The rearrangement joins TRBV28 to TRBJ2-5, with unresolved D. In germline, CDR1 is MDHEN, CDR2 SYDVKM. The CDR3 totals 14 residues. V gave up 1 base and J gave up 3 bases, with 9 bases separating them. The CDR3 loop reads CASSLLRSKETQYF. The CDR3 DNA is TGTGCCAGCAGTTTATTGAGGAGCAAAGAGACCCAGTACTTC.

This clonotype was seen only a few times. V is TRBV5-5 and J is TRBJ1-2; D gene ambiguous. V was cut by 4 bases and J by 4 bases, with 14 bases left in between. Germline CDR1 SGHKS, CDR2 YYEKEE (reference sequence). The CDR3 is made up of 14 amino acids. Here the CDR3 DNA reads TGTGCCAGCAGCCTTAAGGGTATTAGCTATGGCTACACCTTC. Its protein product is CASSLKGISYGYTF.

This clonotype was seen ten or more times. J is TRBJ2-2 and V is TRBV7-8; D is ambiguous. Germline CDR1 is SGHVS and CDR2 is FQNEAQ. V was clipped by 3 bases and J by 8 bases, with 16 bases between them. The CDR3 has 15 amino acids. CDR3 protein: CASSFLIGLSGELFF. The CDR3 DNA follows: TGTGCCAGCAGCTTTCTCATCGGGTTATCAGGGGAGCTGTTTTTT.